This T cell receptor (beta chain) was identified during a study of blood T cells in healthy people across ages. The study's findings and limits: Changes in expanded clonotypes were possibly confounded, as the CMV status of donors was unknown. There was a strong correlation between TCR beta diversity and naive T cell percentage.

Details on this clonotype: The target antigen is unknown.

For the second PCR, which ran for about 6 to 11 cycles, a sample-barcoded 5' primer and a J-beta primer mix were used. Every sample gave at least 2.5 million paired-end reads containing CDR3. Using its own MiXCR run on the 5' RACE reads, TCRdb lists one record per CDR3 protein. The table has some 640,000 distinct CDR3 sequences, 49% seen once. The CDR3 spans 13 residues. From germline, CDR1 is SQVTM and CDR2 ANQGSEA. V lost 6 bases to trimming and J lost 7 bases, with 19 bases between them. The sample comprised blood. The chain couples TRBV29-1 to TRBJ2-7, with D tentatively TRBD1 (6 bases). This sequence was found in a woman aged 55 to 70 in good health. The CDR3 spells CSVGGGARREQYF. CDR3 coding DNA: TGCAGCGTAGGTGGGGGCGCCCGAAGAGAGCAGTACTTC.